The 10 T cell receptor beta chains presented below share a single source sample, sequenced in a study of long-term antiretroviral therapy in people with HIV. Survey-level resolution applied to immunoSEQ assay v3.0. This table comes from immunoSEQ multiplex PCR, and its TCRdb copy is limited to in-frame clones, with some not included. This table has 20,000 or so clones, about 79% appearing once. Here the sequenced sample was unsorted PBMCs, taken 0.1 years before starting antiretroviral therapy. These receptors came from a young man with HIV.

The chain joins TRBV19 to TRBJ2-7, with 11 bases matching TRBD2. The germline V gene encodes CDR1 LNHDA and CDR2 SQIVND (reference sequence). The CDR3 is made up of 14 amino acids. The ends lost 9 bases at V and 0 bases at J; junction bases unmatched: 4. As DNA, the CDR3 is TGTGCCAGCAGCACTAGCGGGAGCTCCTACGAGCAGTACTTC. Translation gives CASSTSGSSYEQYF.

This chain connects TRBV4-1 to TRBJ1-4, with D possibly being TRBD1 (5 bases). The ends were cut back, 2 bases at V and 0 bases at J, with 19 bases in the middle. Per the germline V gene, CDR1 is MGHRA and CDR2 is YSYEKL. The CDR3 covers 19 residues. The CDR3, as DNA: TGCGCCAGCAGCCAACCCGGAGAGGGGCGCCGAGCAACTAATGAAAAACTGTTTTTT. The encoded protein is CASSQPGEGRRATNEKLFF.

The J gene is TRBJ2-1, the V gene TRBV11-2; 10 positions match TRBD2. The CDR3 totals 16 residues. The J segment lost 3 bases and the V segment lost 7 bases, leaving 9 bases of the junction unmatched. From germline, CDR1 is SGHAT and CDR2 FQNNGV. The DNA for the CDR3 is TGTGCCAGCATCCAGCTGACTAGCGGGTTCTACAATGAGCAGTTCTTC. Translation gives CASIQLTSGFYNEQFF. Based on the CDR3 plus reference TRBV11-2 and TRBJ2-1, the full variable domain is EAGVAQSPRYKIIEKRQSVAFWCNPISGHATLYWYQQILGQGPKLLIQFQNNGVVDDSQLPKDRFSAERLKGVDSTLKIQPAKLEDSAVYLCASIQLTSGFYNEQFFGPGTRLTVL.

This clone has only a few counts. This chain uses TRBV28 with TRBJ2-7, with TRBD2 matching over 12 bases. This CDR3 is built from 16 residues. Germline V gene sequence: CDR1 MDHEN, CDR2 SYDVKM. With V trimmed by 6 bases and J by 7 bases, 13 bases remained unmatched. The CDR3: CASSRGLAGRRREQYF. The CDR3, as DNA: TGTGCCAGCAGCCGGGGACTAGCGGGCCGCCGGAGGGAGCAGTACTTC.

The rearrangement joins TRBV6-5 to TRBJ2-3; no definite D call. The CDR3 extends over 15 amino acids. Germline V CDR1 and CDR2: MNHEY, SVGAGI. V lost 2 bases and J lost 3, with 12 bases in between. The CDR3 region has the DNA TGTGCCAGCAGTTACCTAGACCCGAAGACAGATACGCAGTATTTT. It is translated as CASSYLDPKTDTQYF.

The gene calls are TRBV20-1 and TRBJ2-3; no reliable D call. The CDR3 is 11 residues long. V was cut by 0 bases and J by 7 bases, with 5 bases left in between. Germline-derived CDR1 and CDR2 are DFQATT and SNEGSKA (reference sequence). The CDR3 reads CSARDPNTQYF. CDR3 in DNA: TGCAGTGCTAGAGATCCTAATACGCAGTATTTT.

CDR3 sequence (DNA): TGTGCCAGCAGCTACACGGGGGACGAAAAACTGTTTTTT. Translated, it gives CASSYTGDEKLFF. The chain is built from TRBV6-6 and TRBJ1-4, with a tentative D call TRBD1 (5 bases). Trimming removed 6 bases at V and 8 bases at J, with 13 bases between. This CDR3 is 13 amino acids long. Germline V gene data show CDR1 as MNHNY and CDR2 as SVGAGI (reference sequence).

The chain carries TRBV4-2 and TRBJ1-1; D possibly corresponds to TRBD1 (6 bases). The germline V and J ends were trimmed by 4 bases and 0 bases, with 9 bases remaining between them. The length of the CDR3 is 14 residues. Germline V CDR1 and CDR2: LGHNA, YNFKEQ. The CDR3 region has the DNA TGTGCCAGCAGCCCGGGACAAATGAACACTGAAGCTTTCTTT. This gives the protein CASSPGQMNTEAFF.

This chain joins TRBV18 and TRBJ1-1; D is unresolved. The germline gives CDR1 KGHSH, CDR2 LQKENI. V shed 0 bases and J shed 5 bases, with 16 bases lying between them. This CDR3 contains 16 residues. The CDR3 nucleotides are TGTGCCAGCTCACCACCGGGGAGTAAAGGCGAAACTGAAGCTTTCTTT. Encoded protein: CASSPPGSKGETEAFF.

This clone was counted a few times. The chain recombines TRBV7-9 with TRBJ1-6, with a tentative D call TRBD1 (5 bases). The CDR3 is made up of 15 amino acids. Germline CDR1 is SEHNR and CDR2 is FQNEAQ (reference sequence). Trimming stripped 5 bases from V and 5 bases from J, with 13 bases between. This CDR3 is CASSTRGQDNSPLHF. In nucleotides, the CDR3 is TGTGCCAGCAGCACCCGGGGCCAGGATAATTCACCCCTCCACTTT.